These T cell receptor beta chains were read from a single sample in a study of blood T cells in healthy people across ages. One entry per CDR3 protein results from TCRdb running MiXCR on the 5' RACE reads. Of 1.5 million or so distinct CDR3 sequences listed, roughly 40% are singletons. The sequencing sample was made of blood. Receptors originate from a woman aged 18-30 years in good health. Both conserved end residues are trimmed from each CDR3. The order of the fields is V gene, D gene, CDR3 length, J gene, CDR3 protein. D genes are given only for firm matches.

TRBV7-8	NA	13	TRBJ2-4	ASSSAGPPFPKQY
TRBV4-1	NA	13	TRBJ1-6	ASSQAAGDYSPLH
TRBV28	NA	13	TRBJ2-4	ASRNGVKTLDIQY
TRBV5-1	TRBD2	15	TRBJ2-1	ASSLGLAGFSYNEQF
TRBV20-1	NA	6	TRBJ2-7	SAFEQY
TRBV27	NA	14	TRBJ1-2	ASSLSFMLGNYGYT
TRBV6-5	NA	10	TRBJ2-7	ASKTATYEQY
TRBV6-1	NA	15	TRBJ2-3	ASSGIRQTLSTDTQY
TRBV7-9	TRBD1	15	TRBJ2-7	ASSILTGTASPYEQY
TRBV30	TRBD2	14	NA	AWSEGLAGKFYEQY
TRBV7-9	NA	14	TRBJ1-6	ASSLIVGLGHSPLH
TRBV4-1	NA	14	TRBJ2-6	ASSPGGTSGANVLT
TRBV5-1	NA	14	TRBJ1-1	ASSPLSVEGNTEAF
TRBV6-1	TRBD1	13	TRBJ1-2	ASRPGQGASSGYT
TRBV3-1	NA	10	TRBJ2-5	VSSQDQETQY
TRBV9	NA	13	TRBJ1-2	ASSDIEGAGRGYT
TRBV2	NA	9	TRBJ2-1	ASKPTGEQF
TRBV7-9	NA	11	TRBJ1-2	TSSPGLPYGYT
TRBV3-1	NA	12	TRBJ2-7	ASSQERLGDEQY
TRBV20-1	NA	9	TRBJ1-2	SEGDKNGYT
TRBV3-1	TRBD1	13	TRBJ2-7	ASSERQGRGYEQY
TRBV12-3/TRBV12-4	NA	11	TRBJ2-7	ASIRTDLGEQY
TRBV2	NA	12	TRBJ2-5	ASSDEILRETQY
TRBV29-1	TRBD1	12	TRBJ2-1	SVGGRGQGNEQF
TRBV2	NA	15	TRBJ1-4	ASSGSSGRVTNEKLF
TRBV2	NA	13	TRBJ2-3	ASWPPQTSTDTQY
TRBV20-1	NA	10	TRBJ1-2	SARDKVYGYT
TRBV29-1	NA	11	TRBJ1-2	SVEFMAFGGYT
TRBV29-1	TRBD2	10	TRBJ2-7	SALLGDYEQY
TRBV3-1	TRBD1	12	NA	ASSGGTGLETQY
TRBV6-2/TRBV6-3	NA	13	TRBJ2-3	ASSYGQGRTDTQY
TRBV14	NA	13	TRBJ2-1	ASSQSGPVYNEQF
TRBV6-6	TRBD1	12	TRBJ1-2	ASSGRQGDYGYT
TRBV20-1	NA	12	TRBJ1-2	SAPPGPVGSGYT
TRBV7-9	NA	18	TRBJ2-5	ASSSSNSKGRKGVGETQY
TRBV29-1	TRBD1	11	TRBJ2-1	SASDRGNNEQF
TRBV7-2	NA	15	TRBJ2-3	ASSLVRSSSPADTQY
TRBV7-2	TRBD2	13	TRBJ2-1	ASSLAQRGAHEQF
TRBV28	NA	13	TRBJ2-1	ASSPAGTPYNEQF
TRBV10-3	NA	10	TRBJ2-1	AISATRGEQF
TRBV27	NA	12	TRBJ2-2	ATSGGGATGELF
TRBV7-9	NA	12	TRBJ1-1	ASSFHGGNTEAF
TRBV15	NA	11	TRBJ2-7	ATSPDRGYEQY
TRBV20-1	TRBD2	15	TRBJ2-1	SAREDSGRRSSNEQF
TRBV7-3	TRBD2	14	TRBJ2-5	ASSTTLAGGGNEQY
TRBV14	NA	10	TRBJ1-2	ASIGQGLGYT
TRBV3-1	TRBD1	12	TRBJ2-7	ASGPRDSSYEQY
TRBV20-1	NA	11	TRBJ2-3	SARDRISDTQY
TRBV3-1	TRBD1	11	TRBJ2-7	ASSHGTGDEQY
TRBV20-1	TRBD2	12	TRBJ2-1	SAPLAGPYNEQF
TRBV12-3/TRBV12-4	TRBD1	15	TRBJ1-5	ASSPGSWGQGNQPQH
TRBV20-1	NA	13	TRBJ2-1	SASEGFLSYNEQF
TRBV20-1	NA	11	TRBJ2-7	SASGGLLYEQY
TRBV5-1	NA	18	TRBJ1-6	ASSFNIRGREVSYNSPLH
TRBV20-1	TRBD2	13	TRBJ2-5	SAPKGSGRVDEQY
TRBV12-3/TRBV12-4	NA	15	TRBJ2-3	ASSPVKTHTRTDTQY
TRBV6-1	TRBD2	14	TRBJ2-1	ASTMVAGSFDNEQF